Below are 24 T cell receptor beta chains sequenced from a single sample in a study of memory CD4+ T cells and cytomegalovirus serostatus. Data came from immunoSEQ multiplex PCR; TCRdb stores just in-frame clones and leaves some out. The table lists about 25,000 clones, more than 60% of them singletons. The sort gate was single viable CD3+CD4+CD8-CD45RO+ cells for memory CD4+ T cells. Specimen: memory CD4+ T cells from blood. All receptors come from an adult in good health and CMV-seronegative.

As DNA, the CDR3 is TGTGCCAGCATAGCGGGACCGAATCACTCTGGGGCCAACGTCCTGACTTTC. Protein sequence: CASIAGPNHSGANVLTF. The V and J genes are TRBV7-9 and TRBJ2-6; 8 nucleotides agree with TRBD2. Germline V CDR1 and CDR2: SEHNR, FQNEAQ (reference sequence). CDR3 length equals 17 residues. Losses at the gene ends were 7 bases for V and 0 bases for J; bases not matched to a gene: 8.

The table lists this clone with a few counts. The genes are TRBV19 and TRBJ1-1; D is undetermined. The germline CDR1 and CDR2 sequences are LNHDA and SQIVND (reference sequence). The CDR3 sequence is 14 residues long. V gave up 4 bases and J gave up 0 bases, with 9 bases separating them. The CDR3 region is CASSTSRLNTEAFF. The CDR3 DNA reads TGTGCCAGTAGTACAAGCAGACTGAACACTGAAGCTTTCTTT.

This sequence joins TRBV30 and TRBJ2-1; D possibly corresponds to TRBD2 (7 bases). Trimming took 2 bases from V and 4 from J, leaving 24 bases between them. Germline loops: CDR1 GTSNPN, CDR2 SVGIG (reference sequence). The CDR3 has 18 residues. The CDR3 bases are TGTGCCTGGAGTCGAGGCGGGGGCGCCCTAGGGGAGTACAATGAGCAGTTCTTC. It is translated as CAWSRGGGALGEYNEQFF. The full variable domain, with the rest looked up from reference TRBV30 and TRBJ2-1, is SQTIHQWPATLVQPVGSPLSLECTVEGTSNPNLYWYRQAAGRGLQLLFYSVGIGQISSEVPQNLSASRPQDRQFILSSKKLLLSDSGFYLCAWSRGGGALGEYNEQFFGPGTRLTVL.

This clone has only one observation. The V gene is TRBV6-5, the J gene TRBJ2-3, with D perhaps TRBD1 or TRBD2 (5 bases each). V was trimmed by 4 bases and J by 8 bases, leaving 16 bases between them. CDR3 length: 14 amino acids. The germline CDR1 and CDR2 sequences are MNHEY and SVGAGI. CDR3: CASSSGTRSGTQYF. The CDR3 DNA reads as TGTGCCAGCAGTTCCGGGACCCGCAGCGGTACGCAGTATTTT.

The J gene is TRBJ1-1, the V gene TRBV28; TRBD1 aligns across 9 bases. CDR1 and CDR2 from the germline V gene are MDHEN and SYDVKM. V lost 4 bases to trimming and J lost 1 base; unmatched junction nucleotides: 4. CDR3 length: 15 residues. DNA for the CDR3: TGTGCCAGCAGTTCCCCGGGACAGGGGAACACTGAAGCTTTCTTT. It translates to CASSSPGQGNTEAFF.

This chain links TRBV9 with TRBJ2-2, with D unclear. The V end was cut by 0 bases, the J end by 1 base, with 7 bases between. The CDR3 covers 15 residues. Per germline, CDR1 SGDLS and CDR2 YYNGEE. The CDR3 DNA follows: TGTGCCAGCAGCGTAGGAGGAAGGAACACCGGGGAGCTGTTTTTT. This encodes CASSVGGRNTGELFF.

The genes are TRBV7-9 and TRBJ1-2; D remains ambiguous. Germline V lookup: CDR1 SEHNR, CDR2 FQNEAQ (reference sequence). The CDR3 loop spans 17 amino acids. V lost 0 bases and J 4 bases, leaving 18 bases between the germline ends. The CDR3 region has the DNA TGTGCCAGCAGCTTAGCGAGGCAGGAACGTCCGGGCTATGGCTACACCTTC. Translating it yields CASSLARQERPGYGYTF.

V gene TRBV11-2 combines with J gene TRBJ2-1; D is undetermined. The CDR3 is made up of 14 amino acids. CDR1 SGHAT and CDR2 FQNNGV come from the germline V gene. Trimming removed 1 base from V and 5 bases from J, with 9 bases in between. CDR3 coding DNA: TGTGCCAGCAGCTTAGGGTGGAGCAACAATGAGCAGTTCTTC. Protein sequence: CASSLGWSNNEQFF.

The CDR3 DNA reads as TGTGCCAGCCATAGAGGGGGTTATGGCTACACCTTC. Translated: CASHRGGYGYTF. The chain couples TRBV25-1 to TRBJ1-2, with D maybe TRBD1 (6 bases). The V end lost 8 bases, the J end lost 5 bases, and 12 bases lay between the germline ends. The CDR3 runs 12 residues. The V gene's germline CDR1 is MGHDK and CDR2 SYGVNS.

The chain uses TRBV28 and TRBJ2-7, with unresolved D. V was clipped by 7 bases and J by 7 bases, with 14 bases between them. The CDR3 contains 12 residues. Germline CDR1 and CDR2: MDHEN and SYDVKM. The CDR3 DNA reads TGTGCCAGCAAACGGGCAGTAGGGGAGCAGTACTTC. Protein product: CASKRAVGEQYF.

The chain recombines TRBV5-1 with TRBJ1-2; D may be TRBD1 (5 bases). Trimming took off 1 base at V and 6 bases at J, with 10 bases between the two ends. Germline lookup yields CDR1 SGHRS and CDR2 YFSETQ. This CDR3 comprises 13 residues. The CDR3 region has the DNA TGCGCCAGCAGCTTGCGGGGGGTCGATGGCTACACCTTC. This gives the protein CASSLRGVDGYTF.

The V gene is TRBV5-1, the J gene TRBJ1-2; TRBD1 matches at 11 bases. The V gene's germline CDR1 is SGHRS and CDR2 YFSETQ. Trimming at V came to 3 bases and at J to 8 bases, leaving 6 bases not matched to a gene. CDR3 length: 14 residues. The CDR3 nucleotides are TGCGCCAGCAGCTCGGGAGGGACAGGGGGAGGCTACACCTTC. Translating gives CASSSGGTGGGYTF.

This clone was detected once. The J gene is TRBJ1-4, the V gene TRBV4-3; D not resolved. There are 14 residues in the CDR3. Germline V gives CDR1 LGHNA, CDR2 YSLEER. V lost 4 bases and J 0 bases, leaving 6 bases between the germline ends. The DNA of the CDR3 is TGCGCCAGCAGCCTAAAGGCAACTAATGAAAAACTGTTTTTT. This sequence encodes CASSLKATNEKLFF.

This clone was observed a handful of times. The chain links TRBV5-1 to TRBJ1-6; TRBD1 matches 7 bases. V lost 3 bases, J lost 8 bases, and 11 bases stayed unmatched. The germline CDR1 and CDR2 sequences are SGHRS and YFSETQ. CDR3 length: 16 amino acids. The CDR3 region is CASSSGGGTDYSPLHF. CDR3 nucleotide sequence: TGCGCCAGCAGCTCGGGCGGCGGGACAGATTATTCACCCCTCCACTTT.

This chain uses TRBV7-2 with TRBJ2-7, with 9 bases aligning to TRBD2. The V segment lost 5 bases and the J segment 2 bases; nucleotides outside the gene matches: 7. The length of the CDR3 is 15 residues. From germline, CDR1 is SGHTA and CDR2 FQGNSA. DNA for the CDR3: TGTGCCAGCAGCCTTGGACTAGCGAACACCTACGAGCAGTACTTC. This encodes CASSLGLANTYEQYF.

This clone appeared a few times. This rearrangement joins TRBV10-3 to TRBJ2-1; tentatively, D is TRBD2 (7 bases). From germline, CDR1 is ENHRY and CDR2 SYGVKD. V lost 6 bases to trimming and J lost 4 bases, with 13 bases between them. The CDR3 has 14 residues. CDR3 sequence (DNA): TGTGCCATCAGGAAGGAGGGGGGGTACAATGAGCAGTTCTTC. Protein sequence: CAIRKEGGYNEQFF.

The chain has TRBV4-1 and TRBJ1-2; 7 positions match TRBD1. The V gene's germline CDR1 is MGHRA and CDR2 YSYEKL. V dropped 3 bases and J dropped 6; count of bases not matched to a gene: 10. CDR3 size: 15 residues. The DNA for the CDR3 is TGCGCCAGCAGCCAGGCGACAGGGTACTTCGATGGCTACACCTTC. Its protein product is CASSQATGYFDGYTF.

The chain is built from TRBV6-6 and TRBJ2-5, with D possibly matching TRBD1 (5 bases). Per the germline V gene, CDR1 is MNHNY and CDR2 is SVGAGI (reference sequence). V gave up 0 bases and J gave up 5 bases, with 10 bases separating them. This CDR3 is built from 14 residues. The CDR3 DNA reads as TGTGCCAGCAGTTACTCGCAGGGAAAGGAGACCCAGTACTTC. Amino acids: CASSYSQGKETQYF.

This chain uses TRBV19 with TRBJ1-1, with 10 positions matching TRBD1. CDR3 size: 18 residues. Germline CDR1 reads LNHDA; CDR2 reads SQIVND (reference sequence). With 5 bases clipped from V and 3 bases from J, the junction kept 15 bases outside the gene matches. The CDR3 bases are TGTGCCAGTAGTCCTTGGGGACAGGGGCAGAGGGGGGACACTGAAGCTTTCTTT. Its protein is CASSPWGQGQRGDTEAFF.

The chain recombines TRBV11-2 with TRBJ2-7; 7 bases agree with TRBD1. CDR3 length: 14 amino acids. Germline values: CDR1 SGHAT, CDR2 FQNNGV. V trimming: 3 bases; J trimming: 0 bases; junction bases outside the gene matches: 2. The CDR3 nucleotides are TGTGCCAGCAGCTTTACAGGGGACTCCTACGAGCAGTACTTC. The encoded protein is CASSFTGDSYEQYF.

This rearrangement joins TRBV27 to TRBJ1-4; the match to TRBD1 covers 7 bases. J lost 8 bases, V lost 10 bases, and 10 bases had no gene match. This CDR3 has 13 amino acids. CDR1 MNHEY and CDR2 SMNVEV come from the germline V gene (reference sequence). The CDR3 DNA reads TGTGCCAAGACAACAGGGGTTGAGGAAAAACTGTTTTTT. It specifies CAKTTGVEEKLFF.

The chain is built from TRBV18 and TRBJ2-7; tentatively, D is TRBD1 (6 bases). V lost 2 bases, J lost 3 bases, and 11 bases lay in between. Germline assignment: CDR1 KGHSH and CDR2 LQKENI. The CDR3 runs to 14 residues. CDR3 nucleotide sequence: TGTGCCAGCTCACCATCGGACAGACACTACGAGCAGTACTTC. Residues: CASSPSDRHYEQYF.

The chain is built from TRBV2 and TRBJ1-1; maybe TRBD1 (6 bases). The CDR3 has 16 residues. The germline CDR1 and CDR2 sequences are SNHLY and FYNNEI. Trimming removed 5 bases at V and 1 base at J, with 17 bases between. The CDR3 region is CASSLGGGGGNTEAFF. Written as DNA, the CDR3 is TGTGCCAGCAGTCTGGGAGGGGGAGGCGGGAACACTGAAGCTTTCTTT.

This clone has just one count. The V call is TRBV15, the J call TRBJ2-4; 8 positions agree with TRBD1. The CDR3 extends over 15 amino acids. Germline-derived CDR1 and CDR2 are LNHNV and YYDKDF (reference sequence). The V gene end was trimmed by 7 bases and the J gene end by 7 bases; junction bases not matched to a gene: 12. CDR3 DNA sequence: TGTGCCACCACAGAACGACAGGGGTTCTCGAACATTCAGTACTTC. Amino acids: CATTERQGFSNIQYF.